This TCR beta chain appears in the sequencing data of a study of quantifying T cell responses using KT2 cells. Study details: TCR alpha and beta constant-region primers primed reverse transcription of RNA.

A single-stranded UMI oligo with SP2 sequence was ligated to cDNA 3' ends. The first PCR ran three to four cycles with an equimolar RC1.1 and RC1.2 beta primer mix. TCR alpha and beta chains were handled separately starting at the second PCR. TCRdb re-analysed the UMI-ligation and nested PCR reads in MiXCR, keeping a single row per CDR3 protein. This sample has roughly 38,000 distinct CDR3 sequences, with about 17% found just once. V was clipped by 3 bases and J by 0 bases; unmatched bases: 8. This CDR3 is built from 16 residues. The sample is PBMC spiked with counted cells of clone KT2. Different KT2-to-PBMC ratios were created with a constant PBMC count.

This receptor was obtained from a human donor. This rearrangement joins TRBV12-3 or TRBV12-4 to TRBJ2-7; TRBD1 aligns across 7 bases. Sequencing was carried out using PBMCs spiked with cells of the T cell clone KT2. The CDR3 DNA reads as TGTGCCAGCAGTTTGACCTGGACAGGTTTCTCCTACGAGCAGTACTTC. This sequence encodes CASSLTWTGFSYEQYF.